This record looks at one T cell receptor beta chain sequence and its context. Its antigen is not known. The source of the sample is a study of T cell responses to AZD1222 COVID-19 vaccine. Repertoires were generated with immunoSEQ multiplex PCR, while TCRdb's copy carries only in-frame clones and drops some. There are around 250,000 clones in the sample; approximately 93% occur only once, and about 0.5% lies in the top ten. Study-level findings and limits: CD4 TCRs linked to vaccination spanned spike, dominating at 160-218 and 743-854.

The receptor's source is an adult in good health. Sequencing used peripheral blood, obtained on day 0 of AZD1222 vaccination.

Here the CDR3 DNA reads TGTGCCAGCAGTGAACTGTTAAACACCATATATTTT. This codes for CASSELLNTIYF. The chain links TRBV6-1 to TRBJ1-3, with no clear D. The CDR3 extends over 12 amino acids. From germline, CDR1 is MNHNS and CDR2 SASEGT. V was cut by 2 bases and J by 6 bases, with 5 bases left in between.